The present TCR beta chain was sequenced within a study of shared clonotypes between healthy human individuals. Across the study: Per-donor plates numbered three CD4 naive, three CD4 memory, two CD8 naive and one CD8 memory.

Healthy adults negative for HIV, lacking recent acute infections or vaccinations, served as donors. Methods used by the authors: ImmunoSEQ sequences covered only the junction and lacked quality scores; filtering therefore differed. TCRdb's copy holds only in-frame clones and misses some; the assay was immunoSEQ multiplex PCR. That table gives V, J and clone size, and the DNA gave D and trimming. The top ten clones hold less than 0.06% of a sample with hundreds of thousands of clones, 90% to 96% of them seen once. This receptor was taken from a woman younger than 45 in good health. What was sequenced was naive CD4+ T cells sorted from blood. Noted subset: CD45RA+ positively selected.

The CDR3 here is CASIQRDRVGNEQFF. CDR3 DNA: TGTGCCAGCATACAACGGGACAGGGTCGGCAATGAGCAGTTCTTC. This chain links TRBV27 with TRBJ2-1; TRBD1 agrees at 9 bases. Trimming at V came to 7 bases and at J to 6 bases, leaving 10 bases not matched to a gene. CDR1 MNHEY and CDR2 SMNVEV come from the germline V gene (reference sequence). CDR3 length: 15 amino acids.